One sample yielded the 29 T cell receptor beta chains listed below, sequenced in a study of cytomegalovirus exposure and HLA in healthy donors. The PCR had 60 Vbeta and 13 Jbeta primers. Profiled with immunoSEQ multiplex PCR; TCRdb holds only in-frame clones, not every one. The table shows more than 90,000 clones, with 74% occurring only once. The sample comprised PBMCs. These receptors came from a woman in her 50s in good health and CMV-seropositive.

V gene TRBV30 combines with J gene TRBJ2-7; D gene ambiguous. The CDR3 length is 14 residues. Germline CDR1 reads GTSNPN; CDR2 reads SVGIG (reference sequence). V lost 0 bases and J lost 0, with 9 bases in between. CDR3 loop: CAWSVIVSSYEQYF. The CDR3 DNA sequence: TGTGCCTGGAGTGTCATCGTCAGCTCCTACGAGCAGTACTTC.

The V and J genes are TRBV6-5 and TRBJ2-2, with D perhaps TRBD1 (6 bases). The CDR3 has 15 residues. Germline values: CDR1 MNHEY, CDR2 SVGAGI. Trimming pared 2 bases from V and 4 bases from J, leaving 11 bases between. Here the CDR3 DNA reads TGTGCCAGCAGTTACGGCCCAGGGGTCACCGGGGAGCTGTTTTTT. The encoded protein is CASSYGPGVTGELFF.

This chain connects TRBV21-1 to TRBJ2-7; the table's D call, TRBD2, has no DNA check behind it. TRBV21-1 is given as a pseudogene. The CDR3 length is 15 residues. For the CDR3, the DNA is TGTGCCAGCAGCAAAGGAGAGCGGGCGGCCTACGAGCAGTACTTC. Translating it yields CASSKGERAAYEQYF.

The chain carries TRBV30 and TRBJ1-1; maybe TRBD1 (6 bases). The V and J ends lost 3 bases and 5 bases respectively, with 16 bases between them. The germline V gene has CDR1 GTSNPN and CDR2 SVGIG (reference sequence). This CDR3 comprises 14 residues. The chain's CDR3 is CAWSKQGWGTEAFF. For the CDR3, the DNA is TGTGCCTGGAGCAAACAGGGTTGGGGTACTGAAGCTTTCTTT.

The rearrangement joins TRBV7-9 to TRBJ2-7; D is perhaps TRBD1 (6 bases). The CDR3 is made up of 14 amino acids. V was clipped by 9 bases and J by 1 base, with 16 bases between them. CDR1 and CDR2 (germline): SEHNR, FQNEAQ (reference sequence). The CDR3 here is CASKQGPSSYEQYF. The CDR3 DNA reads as TGTGCCAGTAAACAGGGACCAAGTTCCTACGAGCAGTACTTC.

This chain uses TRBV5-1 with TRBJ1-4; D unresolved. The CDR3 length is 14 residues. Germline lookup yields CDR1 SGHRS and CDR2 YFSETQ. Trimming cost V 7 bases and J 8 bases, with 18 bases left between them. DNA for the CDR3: TGCGCCAGCCGCCGGGAACCCGAACGGGAAAAACTGTTTTTT. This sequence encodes CASRREPEREKLFF.

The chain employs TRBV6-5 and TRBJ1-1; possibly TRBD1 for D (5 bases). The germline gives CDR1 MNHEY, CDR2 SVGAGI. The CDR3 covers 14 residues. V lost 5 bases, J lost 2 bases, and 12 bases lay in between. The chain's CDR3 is CASSKDTVNTEAFF. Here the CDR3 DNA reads TGTGCCAGCAGTAAGGACACGGTCAACACTGAAGCTTTCTTT.

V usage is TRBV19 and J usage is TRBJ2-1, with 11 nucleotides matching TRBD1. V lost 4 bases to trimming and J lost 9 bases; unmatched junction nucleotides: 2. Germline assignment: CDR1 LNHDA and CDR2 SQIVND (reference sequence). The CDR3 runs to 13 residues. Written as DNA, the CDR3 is TGTGCCAGTAGTAGGGACAGGGGGAGTGAGCAGTTCTTC. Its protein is CASSRDRGSEQFF.

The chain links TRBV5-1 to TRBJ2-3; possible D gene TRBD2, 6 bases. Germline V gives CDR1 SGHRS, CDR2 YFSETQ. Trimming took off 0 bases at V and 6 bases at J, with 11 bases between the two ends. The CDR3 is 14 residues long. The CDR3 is CASSLETSSDTQYF. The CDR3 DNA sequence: TGCGCCAGCAGCTTGGAGACTAGTTCGGATACGCAGTATTTT.

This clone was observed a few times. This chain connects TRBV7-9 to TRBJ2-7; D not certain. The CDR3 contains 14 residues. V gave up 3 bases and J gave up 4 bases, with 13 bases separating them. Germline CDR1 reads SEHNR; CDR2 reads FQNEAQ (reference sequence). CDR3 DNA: TGTGCCAGCAGCTTTGGCCCTTTTTTGTACGAGCAGTACTTC. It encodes CASSFGPFLYEQYF.

The DNA of the CDR3 is TGTGCCAGCTCACCACCTACATATGGACAGAACACTGAAGCTTTCTTT. As protein: CASSPPTYGQNTEAFF. The V call is TRBV18, the J call TRBJ1-1; TRBD1 might be the D (5 bases). CDR3 length: 16 residues. Trimming took off 0 bases at V and 1 base at J, with 12 bases between the two ends. CDR1 is KGHSH, CDR2 LQKENI, per germline.

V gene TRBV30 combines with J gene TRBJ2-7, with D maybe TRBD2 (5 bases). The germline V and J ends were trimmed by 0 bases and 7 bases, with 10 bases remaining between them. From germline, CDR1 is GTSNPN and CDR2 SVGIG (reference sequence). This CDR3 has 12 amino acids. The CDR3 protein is CAWSVLREEQYF. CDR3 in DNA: TGTGCCTGGAGTGTTCTTCGGGAAGAGCAGTACTTC.

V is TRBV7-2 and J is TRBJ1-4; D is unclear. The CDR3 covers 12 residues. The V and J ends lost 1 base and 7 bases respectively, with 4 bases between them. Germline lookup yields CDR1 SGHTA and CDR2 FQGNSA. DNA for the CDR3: TGTGCCAGCAGCTTAGTTAGTGAAAAACTGTTTTTT. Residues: CASSLVSEKLFF.

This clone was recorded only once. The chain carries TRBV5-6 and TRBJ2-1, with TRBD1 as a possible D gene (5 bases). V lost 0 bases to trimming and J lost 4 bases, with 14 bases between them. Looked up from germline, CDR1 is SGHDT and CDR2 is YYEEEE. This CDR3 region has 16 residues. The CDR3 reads CASSLAPGITYNEQFF. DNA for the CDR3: TGTGCCAGCAGCTTGGCGCCAGGGATCACGTACAATGAGCAGTTCTTC.

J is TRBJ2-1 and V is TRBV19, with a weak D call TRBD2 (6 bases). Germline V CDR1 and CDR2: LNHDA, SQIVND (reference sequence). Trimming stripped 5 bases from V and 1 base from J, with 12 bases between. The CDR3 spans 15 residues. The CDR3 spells CASSSGTGSYNEQFF. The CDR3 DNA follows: TGTGCCAGTAGTTCCGGGACTGGATCCTACAATGAGCAGTTCTTC.

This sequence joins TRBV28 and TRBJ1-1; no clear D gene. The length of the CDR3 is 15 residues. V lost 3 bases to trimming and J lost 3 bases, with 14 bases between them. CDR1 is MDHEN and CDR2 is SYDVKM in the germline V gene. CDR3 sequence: CASSLLTALDTEAFF. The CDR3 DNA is TGTGCCAGCAGTTTGCTCACAGCTTTAGACACTGAAGCTTTCTTT. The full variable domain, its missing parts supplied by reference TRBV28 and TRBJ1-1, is DVKVTQSSRYLVKRTGEKVFLECVQDMDHENMFWYRQDPGLGLRLIYFSYDVKMKEKGDIPEGYSVSREKKERFSLILESASTNQTSMYLCASSLLTALDTEAFFGQGTRLTVV.

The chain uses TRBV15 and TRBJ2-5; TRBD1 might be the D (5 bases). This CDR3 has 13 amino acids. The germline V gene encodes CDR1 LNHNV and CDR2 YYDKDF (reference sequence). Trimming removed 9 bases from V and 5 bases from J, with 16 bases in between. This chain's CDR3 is CATAWGSRETQYF. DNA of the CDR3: TGTGCCACGGCATGGGGCTCTAGGGAGACCCAGTACTTC. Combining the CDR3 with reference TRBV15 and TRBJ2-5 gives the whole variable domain DAMVIQNPRYQVTQFGKPVTLSCSQTLNHNVMYWYQQKSSQAPKLLFHYYDKDFNNEADTPDNFQSRRPNTSFCFLDIRSPGLGDTAMYLCATAWGSRETQYFGPGTRLLVL.

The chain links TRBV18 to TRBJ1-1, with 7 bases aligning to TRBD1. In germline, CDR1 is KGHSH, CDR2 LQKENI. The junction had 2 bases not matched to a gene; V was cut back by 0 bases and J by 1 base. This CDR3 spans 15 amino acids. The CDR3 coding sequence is TGTGCCAGCTCACCACCGGGACAGAAGAACACTGAAGCTTTCTTT. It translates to CASSPPGQKNTEAFF.

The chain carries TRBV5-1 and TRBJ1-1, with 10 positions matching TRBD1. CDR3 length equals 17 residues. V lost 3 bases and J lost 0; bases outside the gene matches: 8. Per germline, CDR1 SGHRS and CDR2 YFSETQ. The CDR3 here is CASSYEGQGSMNTEAFF. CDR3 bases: TGCGCCAGCAGCTATGAGGGACAGGGGAGTATGAACACTGAAGCTTTCTTT.

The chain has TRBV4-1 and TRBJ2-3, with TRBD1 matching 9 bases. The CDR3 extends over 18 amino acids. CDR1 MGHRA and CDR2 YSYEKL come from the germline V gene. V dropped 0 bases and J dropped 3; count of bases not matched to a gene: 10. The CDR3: CASSQEAPGQGLTDTQYF. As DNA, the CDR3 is TGCGCCAGCAGCCAAGAGGCCCCGGGACAGGGACTGACAGATACGCAGTATTTT.

This CDR3 is CASSVGLPRNTEAFF. The DNA for the CDR3 is TGTGCCAGCAGCGTAGGGTTGCCTAGAAACACTGAAGCTTTCTTT. The chain has TRBV9 and TRBJ1-1; D is uncertain. The germline gives CDR1 SGDLS, CDR2 YYNGEE. The ends were cut back, 0 bases at V and 2 bases at J, with 11 bases in the middle. This CDR3 spans 15 amino acids.

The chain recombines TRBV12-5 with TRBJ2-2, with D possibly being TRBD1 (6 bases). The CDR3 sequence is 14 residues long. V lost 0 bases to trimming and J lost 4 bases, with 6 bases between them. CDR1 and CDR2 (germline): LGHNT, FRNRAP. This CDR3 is CASGLVGGTGELFF. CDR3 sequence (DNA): TGTGCTAGTGGTTTGGTAGGGGGCACCGGGGAGCTGTTTTTT.

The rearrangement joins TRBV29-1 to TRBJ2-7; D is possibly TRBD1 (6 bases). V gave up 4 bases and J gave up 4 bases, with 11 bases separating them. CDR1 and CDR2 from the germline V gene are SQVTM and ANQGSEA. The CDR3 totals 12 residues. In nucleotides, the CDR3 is TGCAGCGTTGGTCCGGACAGATACGAGCAGTACTTC. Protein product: CSVGPDRYEQYF.

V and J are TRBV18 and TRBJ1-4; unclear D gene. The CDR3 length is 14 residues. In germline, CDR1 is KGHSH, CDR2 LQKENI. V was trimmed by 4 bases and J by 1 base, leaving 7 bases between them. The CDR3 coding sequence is TGTGCCAGCTCACGCAGTCGAACTAATGAAAAACTGTTTTTT. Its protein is CASSRSRTNEKLFF.

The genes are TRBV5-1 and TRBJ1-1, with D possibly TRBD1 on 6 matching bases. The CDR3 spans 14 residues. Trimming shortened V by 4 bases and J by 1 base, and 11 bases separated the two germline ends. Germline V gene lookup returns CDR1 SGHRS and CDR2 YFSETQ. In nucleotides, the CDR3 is TGCGCCAGCAGCGTAGGGGGGGCGAACACTGAAGCTTTCTTT. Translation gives CASSVGGANTEAFF. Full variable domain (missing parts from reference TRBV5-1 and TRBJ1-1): KAGVTQTPRYLIKTRGQQVTLSCSPISGHRSVSWYQQTPGQGLQFLFEYFSETQRNKGNFPGRFSGRQFSNSRSEMNVSTLELGDSALYLCASSVGGANTEAFFGQGTRLTVV.

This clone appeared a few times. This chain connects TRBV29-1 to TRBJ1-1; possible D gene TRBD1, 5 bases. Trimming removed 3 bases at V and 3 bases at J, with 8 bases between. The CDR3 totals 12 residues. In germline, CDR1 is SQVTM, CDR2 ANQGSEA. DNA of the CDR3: TGCAGCGTTGAGGGGGGTTACACTGAAGCTTTCTTT. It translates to CSVEGGYTEAFF.

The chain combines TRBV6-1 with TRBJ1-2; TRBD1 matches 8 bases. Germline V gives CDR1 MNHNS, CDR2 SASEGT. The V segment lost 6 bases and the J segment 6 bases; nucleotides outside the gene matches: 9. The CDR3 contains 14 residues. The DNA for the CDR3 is TGTGCCAGCAGGGATGACAGGGGAAAGGATGGCTACACCTTC. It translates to CASRDDRGKDGYTF.

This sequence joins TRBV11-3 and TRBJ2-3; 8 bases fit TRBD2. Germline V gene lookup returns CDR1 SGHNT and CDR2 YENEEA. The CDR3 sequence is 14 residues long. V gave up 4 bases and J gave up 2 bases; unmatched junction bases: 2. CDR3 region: CASSSGLVTDTQYF. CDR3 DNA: TGTGCCAGCAGCTCGGGACTAGTCACAGATACGCAGTATTTT.

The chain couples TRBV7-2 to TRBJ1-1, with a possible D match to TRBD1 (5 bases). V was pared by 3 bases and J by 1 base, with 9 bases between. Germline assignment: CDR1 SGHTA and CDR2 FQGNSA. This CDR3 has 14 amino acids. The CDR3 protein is CASSLGQSNTEAFF. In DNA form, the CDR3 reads TGTGCCAGCAGCTTGGGGCAGTCGAACACTGAAGCTTTCTTT.